In this sample, the clone carrying this T cell receptor beta chain turned up many times. For the second PCR, which ran for 7 to 11 cycles, a sample-barcoded 5' primer and a J-beta primer mix were used. Paired-end reads containing CDR3 totaled no fewer than 3 million for each sample. TCRdb reprocessed the 5' RACE reads with MiXCR, giving one entry per CDR3 protein. The table includes 650,000 to 900,000 distinct CDR3 sequences, 62% detected once. V trimming: 7 bases; J trimming: 5 bases; junction bases outside the gene matches: 6. Germline CDR1 and CDR2: SQVTM and ANQGSEA. This CDR3 spans 12 amino acids. These data come from a study of blood T cells in healthy people across ages.

The receptor was derived from a man younger than 45 in good health. This chain connects TRBV29-1 to TRBJ2-3; 7 nucleotides agree with TRBD2. Input material: blood. Written as DNA, the CDR3 is TGCAGCGGGGGAGGGCGAGGAGATACGCAGTATTTT. Its translation is CSGGGRGDTQYF.